The rows below give T cell receptor beta chains drawn from one sample of a study of regulatory T cells in long-lasting Graves disease. From the multiplex PCR reads, TCRdb called clonotypes with MiXCR, one entry per CDR3 protein. The table shows 300,000 to 500,000 distinct CDR3 sequences, with about 20% occurring only once. The sample here was peripheral blood mononuclear cells (PBMCs), taken when the disease was refractory, from a patient treated with antithyroid drugs. These receptors came from a female donor with Graves disease. CDR3s include the opening cysteine and the closing phenylalanine or tryptophan. The D gene is left open where the match is weak. Only some rows state a clone size, as once, few, many or a class for expanded clones.

CDR3 length: 14
J gene: TRBJ2-7
V gene: TRBV5-1
D gene: -
clone size: -
CDR3 protein: CASSPRLDGYEQYF
CDR3 DNA: TGCGCCAGCAGCCCGCGACTAGATGGGTACGAGCAGTACTTC

CDR3 length: 13
J gene: TRBJ2-5
V gene: TRBV4-2
D gene: -
clone size: -
CDR3 protein: CASSQLGAETQYF
CDR3 DNA: TGTGCCAGCAGCCAATTAGGGGCGGAGACCCAGTACTTC

CDR3 length: 12
J gene: TRBJ2-7
V gene: TRBV20-1
D gene: -
clone size: -
CDR3 protein: CSARRDRYEQYF
CDR3 DNA: TGCAGTGCCCGCAGGGATCGCTACGAGCAGTACTTC

CDR3 length: 16
J gene: TRBJ1-2
V gene: TRBV15
D gene: -
clone size: few
CDR3 protein: CATSRDYTQANYGYTF
CDR3 DNA: TGTGCCACCAGCAGAGATTATACCCAAGCTAACTATGGCTACACCTTC

CDR3 length: 14
J gene: TRBJ1-4
V gene: TRBV20-1
D gene: -
clone size: many
CDR3 protein: CSAHSGQFSEKLFF
CDR3 DNA: TGCAGTGCTCACTCCGGACAATTTAGTGAAAAACTGTTTTTT

CDR3 length: 13
J gene: TRBJ2-6
V gene: TRBV28
D gene: -
clone size: few
CDR3 protein: CASTTAGANVLTF
CDR3 DNA: TGTGCCAGCACCACCGCTGGGGCCAACGTCCTGACTTTC

CDR3 length: 15
J gene: TRBJ2-5
V gene: TRBV11-2
D gene: -
clone size: many
CDR3 protein: CASSLVTRGDETQYF
CDR3 DNA: TGTGCCAGCAGCTTAGTTACGAGGGGGGACGAGACCCAGTACTTC

CDR3 length: 14
J gene: TRBJ2-7
V gene: TRBV27
D gene: TRBD2
clone size: few
CDR3 protein: CASSSGRASHEQYF
CDR3 DNA: TGTGCCAGCAGTTCAGGGAGGGCCTCCCACGAGCAGTACTTC

CDR3 length: 15
J gene: TRBJ2-7
V gene: TRBV14
D gene: TRBD1
clone size: few
CDR3 protein: CASSESVNRGHEQYF
CDR3 DNA: TGTGCCAGCAGCGAGAGTGTCAACAGGGGTCACGAGCAGTACTTC

CDR3 length: 14
J gene: TRBJ2-7
V gene: TRBV20-1
D gene: TRBD1
clone size: -
CDR3 protein: CSAGVAGQGGEQYF
CDR3 DNA: TGCAGTGCTGGCGTGGCGGGACAGGGGGGCGAGCAGTACTTC

CDR3 length: 13
J gene: TRBJ1-1
V gene: TRBV12-3/TRBV12-4
D gene: -
clone size: many
CDR3 protein: CASRLLGDTEAFF
CDR3 DNA: TGTGCCAGCAGGCTACTAGGGGACACTGAAGCTTTCTTT

CDR3 length: 13
J gene: TRBJ1-1
V gene: TRBV6-5
D gene: TRBD1
clone size: few
CDR3 protein: CASSYSGQGNAFF
CDR3 DNA: TGTGCCAGCAGTTACTCGGGACAGGGCAATGCTTTCTTT

CDR3 length: 16
J gene: TRBJ2-7
V gene: TRBV20-1
D gene: -
clone size: -
CDR3 protein: CSARDTIGRQDYRQYF
CDR3 DNA: TGCAGTGCTAGAGATACAATAGGGCGGCAGGACTACCGGCAGTACTTC

CDR3 length: 14
J gene: TRBJ1-5
V gene: TRBV19
D gene: -
clone size: few
CDR3 protein: CASSIVSSNQPQHF
CDR3 DNA: TGTGCCAGTAGTATTGTAAGCAGCAATCAGCCCCAGCATTTT

CDR3 length: 14
J gene: TRBJ2-7
V gene: TRBV7-2
D gene: -
clone size: many
CDR3 protein: CASSSEATGWEQYF
CDR3 DNA: TGTGCCAGCAGCTCGGAGGCCACGGGGTGGGAGCAGTACTTC

CDR3 length: 9
J gene: TRBJ1-1
V gene: TRBV6-1
D gene: -
clone size: -
CDR3 protein: CASHTEAFF
CDR3 DNA: TGTGCCAGCCACACTGAAGCTTTCTTT

CDR3 length: 13
J gene: TRBJ1-1
V gene: TRBV7-2
D gene: -
clone size: -
CDR3 protein: CASKPGANTEAFF
CDR3 DNA: TGTGCCAGCAAGCCCGGGGCAAACACTGAAGCTTTCTTT

CDR3 length: 14
J gene: TRBJ1-4
V gene: TRBV28
D gene: -
clone size: -
CDR3 protein: CASRSLGAYEKLFF
CDR3 DNA: TGTGCCAGCAGGTCGTTGGGGGCGTATGAAAAACTGTTTTTT

CDR3 length: 14
J gene: TRBJ1-1
V gene: TRBV10-3
D gene: -
clone size: -
CDR3 protein: CAISSVGTNTEAFF
CDR3 DNA: TGTGCCATCAGCTCGGTGGGGACGAACACTGAAGCTTTCTTT

CDR3 length: 13
J gene: TRBJ1-5
V gene: TRBV18
D gene: -
clone size: once
CDR3 protein: CASSPTGGQPQHF
CDR3 DNA: TGTGCCAGCTCACCCACGGGGGGACAGCCCCAGCATTTT

CDR3 length: 16
J gene: TRBJ2-5
V gene: TRBV29-1
D gene: -
clone size: -
CDR3 protein: CSVEYPGTKIQETQYF
CDR3 DNA: TGCAGCGTTGAATACCCCGGGACCAAGATCCAAGAGACCCAGTACTTC

CDR3 length: 19
J gene: TRBJ2-5
V gene: TRBV11-2
D gene: TRBD2
clone size: many
CDR3 protein: CASSIPRGLAGTNQETQYF
CDR3 DNA: TGTGCCAGCAGCATCCCCAGGGGACTAGCGGGAACAAACCAAGAGACCCAGTACTTC

CDR3 length: 17
J gene: TRBJ2-1
V gene: TRBV6-1
D gene: TRBD2
clone size: -
CDR3 protein: CASSLLTSGRSYNEQFF
CDR3 DNA: TGTGCCAGCAGTCTTCTGACTAGCGGGCGCTCCTACAATGAGCAGTTCTTC

CDR3 length: 13
J gene: TRBJ1-1
V gene: TRBV29-1
D gene: TRBD1
clone size: few
CDR3 protein: CSVGDRGNTEAFF
CDR3 DNA: TGCAGCGTTGGGGACAGGGGGAACACTGAAGCTTTCTTT

CDR3 length: 13
J gene: TRBJ1-2
V gene: TRBV7-2
D gene: -
clone size: -
CDR3 protein: CASSLGQHYGYTF
CDR3 DNA: TGTGCCAGCAGCTTAGGTCAGCACTATGGCTACACCTTC

CDR3 length: 14
J gene: TRBJ2-7
V gene: TRBV29-1
D gene: -
clone size: few
CDR3 protein: CSVEGWGISGEQYF
CDR3 DNA: TGCAGCGTTGAAGGGTGGGGTATTTCGGGTGAGCAGTACTTC

CDR3 length: 15
J gene: TRBJ1-6
V gene: TRBV27
D gene: -
clone size: few
CDR3 protein: CASSVQGWEGSPLHF
CDR3 DNA: TGTGCCAGCAGTGTCCAGGGGTGGGAGGGATCACCCCTCCACTTT

CDR3 length: 16
J gene: TRBJ1-3
V gene: TRBV7-9
D gene: -
clone size: -
CDR3 protein: CASSRIVWSSGNTIYF
CDR3 DNA: TGTGCCAGCAGTCGGATCGTGTGGTCCTCTGGAAACACCATATATTTT

CDR3 length: 13
J gene: TRBJ1-2
V gene: TRBV10-2
D gene: -
clone size: -
CDR3 protein: CASSDAGHYGYTF
CDR3 DNA: TGCGCCAGCAGTGACGCAGGGCACTATGGCTACACCTTC

CDR3 length: 14
J gene: TRBJ2-5
V gene: TRBV20-1
D gene: -
clone size: -
CDR3 protein: CSALVWDLKETQYF
CDR3 DNA: TGCAGTGCACTAGTTTGGGACTTAAAAGAGACCCAGTACTTC

CDR3 length: 15
J gene: TRBJ1-1
V gene: TRBV3-1
D gene: -
clone size: few
CDR3 protein: CASSQQGWENTEAFF
CDR3 DNA: TGTGCCAGCAGCCAACAGGGATGGGAGAACACTGAAGCTTTCTTT

CDR3 length: 13
J gene: TRBJ1-2
V gene: TRBV9
D gene: -
clone size: -
CDR3 protein: CASSVPGNYGYTF
CDR3 DNA: TGTGCCAGCAGCGTGCCGGGGAACTATGGCTACACCTTC

CDR3 length: 13
J gene: TRBJ2-7
V gene: TRBV29-1
D gene: TRBD1
clone size: few
CDR3 protein: CSVVGTVAYEQYF
CDR3 DNA: TGCAGCGTTGTAGGGACAGTGGCCTACGAGCAGTACTTC

CDR3 length: 14
J gene: TRBJ1-5
V gene: TRBV19
D gene: -
clone size: few
CDR3 protein: CASNGHAGDQPQHF
CDR3 DNA: TGTGCCAGTAATGGGCATGCTGGCGATCAGCCCCAGCATTTT

CDR3 length: 16
J gene: TRBJ1-6
V gene: TRBV6-1
D gene: -
clone size: -
CDR3 protein: CASSPLLSSYNSPLHF
CDR3 DNA: TGTGCCAGCAGTCCCCTTTTGTCCTCCTATAATTCACCCCTCCACTTT

CDR3 length: 14
J gene: TRBJ2-5
V gene: TRBV6-1
D gene: TRBD2
clone size: many
CDR3 protein: CASSIRGSSETQYF
CDR3 DNA: TGTGCCAGCAGCATTCGCGGGAGTTCAGAGACCCAGTACTTC

CDR3 length: 13
J gene: TRBJ1-1
V gene: TRBV6-2/TRBV6-3
D gene: -
clone size: few
CDR3 protein: CASRLGSGTEAFF
CDR3 DNA: TGTGCCAGCAGATTGGGCTCGGGCACTGAAGCTTTCTTT

CDR3 length: 17
J gene: TRBJ1-5
V gene: TRBV10-3
D gene: -
clone size: few
CDR3 protein: CAISESSVFGGNQPQHF
CDR3 DNA: TGTGCCATCAGTGAGTCGTCTGTGTTCGGGGGCAATCAGCCCCAGCATTTT

CDR3 length: 13
J gene: TRBJ2-7
V gene: TRBV10-2
D gene: -
clone size: -
CDR3 protein: CASSERDFNEQYF
CDR3 DNA: TGCGCCAGCAGTGAGCGGGATTTCAACGAGCAGTACTTC

CDR3 length: 15
J gene: TRBJ1-4
V gene: TRBV7-9
D gene: TRBD1
clone size: many
CDR3 protein: CASSKTGTGYEKLFF
CDR3 DNA: TGTGCCAGCAGCAAGACCGGGACAGGGTATGAAAAACTGTTTTTT

CDR3 length: 12
J gene: TRBJ2-7
V gene: TRBV12-3/TRBV12-4
D gene: -
clone size: many
CDR3 protein: CASSLRRSEQYF
CDR3 DNA: TGTGCCAGCAGTTTACGCAGAAGCGAGCAGTACTTC

CDR3 length: 15
J gene: TRBJ2-7
V gene: TRBV19
D gene: TRBD1
clone size: few
CDR3 protein: CASSIDLGQVYEQYF
CDR3 DNA: TGTGCCAGTAGTATAGACCTGGGACAGGTCTACGAGCAGTACTTC

CDR3 length: 15
J gene: TRBJ1-1
V gene: TRBV12-3/TRBV12-4
D gene: -
clone size: many
CDR3 protein: CASSLDPRLNTEAFF
CDR3 DNA: TGTGCCAGCAGTTTAGACCCACGTCTGAACACTGAAGCTTTCTTT

CDR3 length: 12
J gene: TRBJ2-5
V gene: TRBV29-1
D gene: -
clone size: -
CDR3 protein: CSVETGKETQYF
CDR3 DNA: TGCAGCGTTGAGACAGGCAAGGAGACCCAGTACTTC